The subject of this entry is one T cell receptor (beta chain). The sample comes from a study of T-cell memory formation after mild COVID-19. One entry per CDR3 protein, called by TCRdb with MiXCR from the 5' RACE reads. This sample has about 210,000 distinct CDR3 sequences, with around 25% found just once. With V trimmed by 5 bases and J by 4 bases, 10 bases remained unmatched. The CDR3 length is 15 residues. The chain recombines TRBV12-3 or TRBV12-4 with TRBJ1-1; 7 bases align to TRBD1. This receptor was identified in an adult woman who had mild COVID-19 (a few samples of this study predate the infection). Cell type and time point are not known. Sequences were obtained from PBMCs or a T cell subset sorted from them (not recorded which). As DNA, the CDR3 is TGTGCCAGCAGTCTCGACAGGGCCCAATTCACTGAAGCTTTCTTT. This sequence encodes CASSLDRAQFTEAFF.